The T cell receptor (beta chain) under discussion was sequenced for a study of neurological immune-mediated disorders. Many counts were recorded for this clonotype. No antigen is known for it. This CDR3 spans 15 amino acids. The V end was cut by 0 bases, the J end by 6 bases, with 12 bases between. Germline-derived CDR1 and CDR2 are MNHNS and SASEGT. It was by 5'RACE with 10-nucleotide random UMIs that the cDNA was made. One entry per CDR3 protein, called by TCRdb with MiXCR from the 5' RACE reads. Among 55,000 to 65,000 distinct CDR3 sequences, about 3.7% were seen once, and the ten largest hold 2.2%. General observations from the study: Among 34 multiple sclerosis patients, 18 had repertoires that phylogenetic grouping placed in one related-CDR3 cluster, a possible signature.

The TCR originated in a woman in her forties or fifties with multiple sclerosis. Sequenced: PBMCs. V usage is TRBV6-1 and J usage is TRBJ2-4; no clear D. CDR3: CASSEAALPGNIQYF. As DNA, the CDR3 is TGTGCCAGCAGTGAAGCTGCCCTCCCCGGAAACATTCAGTACTTC.